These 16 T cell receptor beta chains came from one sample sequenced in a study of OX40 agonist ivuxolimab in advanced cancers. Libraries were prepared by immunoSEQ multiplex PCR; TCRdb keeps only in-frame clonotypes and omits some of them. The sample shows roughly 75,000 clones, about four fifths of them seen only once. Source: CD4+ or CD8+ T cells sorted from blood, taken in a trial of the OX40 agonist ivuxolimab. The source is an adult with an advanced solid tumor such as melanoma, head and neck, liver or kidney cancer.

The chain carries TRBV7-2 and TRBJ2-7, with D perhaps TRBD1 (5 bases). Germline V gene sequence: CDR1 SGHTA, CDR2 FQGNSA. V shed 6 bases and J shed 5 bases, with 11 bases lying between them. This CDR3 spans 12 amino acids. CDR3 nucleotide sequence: TGTGCCAGCAGAAATGTAGGGGACGAGCAGTACTTC. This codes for CASRNVGDEQYF.

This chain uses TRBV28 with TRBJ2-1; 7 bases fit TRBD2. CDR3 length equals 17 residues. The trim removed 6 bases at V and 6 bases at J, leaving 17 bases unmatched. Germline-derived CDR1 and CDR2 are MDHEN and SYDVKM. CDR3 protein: CASSPQLGGSALNEQFF. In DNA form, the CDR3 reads TGTGCCAGCAGCCCCCAACTGGGGGGGTCCGCACTCAATGAGCAGTTCTTC.

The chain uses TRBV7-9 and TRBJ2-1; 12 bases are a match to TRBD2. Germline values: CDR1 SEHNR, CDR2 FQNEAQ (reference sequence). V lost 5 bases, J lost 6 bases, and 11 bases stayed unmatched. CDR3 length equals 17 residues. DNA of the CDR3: TGTGCCAGCAGCGCATCCTCTAGCGGGGGGGCCGCCAATGAGCAGTTCTTC. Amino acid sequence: CASSASSSGGAANEQFF.

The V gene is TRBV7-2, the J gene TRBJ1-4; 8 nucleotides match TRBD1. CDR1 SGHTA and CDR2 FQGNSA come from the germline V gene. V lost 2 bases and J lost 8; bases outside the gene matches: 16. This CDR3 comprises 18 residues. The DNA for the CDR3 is TGTGCCAGCAGCTTAACGTCCAGGGGGCGCGGGTTCGTCGAAAAACTGTTTTTT. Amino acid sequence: CASSLTSRGRGFVEKLFF.

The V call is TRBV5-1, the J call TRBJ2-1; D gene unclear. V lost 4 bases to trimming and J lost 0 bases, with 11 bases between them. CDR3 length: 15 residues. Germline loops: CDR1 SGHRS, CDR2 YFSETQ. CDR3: CASSPQASSYNEQFF. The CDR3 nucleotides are TGCGCCAGCAGCCCCCAGGCGAGCTCCTACAATGAGCAGTTCTTC.

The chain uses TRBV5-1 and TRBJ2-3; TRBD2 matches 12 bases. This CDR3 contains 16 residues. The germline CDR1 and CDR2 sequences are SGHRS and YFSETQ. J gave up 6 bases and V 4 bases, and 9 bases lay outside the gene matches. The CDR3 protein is CASSRTSGGRSDTQYF. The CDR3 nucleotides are TGCGCCAGCAGCAGAACTAGCGGGGGGCGGTCGGATACGCAGTATTTT.

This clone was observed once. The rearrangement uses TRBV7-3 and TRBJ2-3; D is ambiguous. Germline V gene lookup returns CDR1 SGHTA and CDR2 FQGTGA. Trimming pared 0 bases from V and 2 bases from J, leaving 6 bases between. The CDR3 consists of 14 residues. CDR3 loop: CASSLTRNTDTQYF. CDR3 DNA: TGTGCCAGCAGCTTAACGCGGAACACAGATACGCAGTATTTT.

CDR3 in DNA: TGTGCCAGCAGCTTACAGGCCTACGAGCAGTACTTC. The encoded protein is CASSLQAYEQYF. This sequence joins TRBV7-9 and TRBJ2-7; D gene unclear. Germline lookup yields CDR1 SEHNR and CDR2 FQNEAQ (reference sequence). The CDR3 consists of 12 residues. Trimming removed 2 bases at V and 2 bases at J, with 4 bases between.

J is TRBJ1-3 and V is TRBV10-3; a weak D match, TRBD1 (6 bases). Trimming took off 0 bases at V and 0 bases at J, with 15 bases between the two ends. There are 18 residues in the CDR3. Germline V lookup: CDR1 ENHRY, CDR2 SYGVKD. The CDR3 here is CAISESFGDRSSGNTIYF. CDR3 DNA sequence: TGTGCCATCAGTGAGTCGTTTGGCGACAGGAGCTCTGGAAACACCATATATTTT.

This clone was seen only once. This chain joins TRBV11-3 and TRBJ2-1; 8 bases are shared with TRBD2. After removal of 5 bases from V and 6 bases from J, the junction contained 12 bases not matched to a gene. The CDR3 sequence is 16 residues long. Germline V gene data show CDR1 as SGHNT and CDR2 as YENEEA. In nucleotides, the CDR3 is TGTGCCAGCAGCCCGAGGACTAGCTTCGAGGGCAATGAGCAGTTCTTC. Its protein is CASSPRTSFEGNEQFF. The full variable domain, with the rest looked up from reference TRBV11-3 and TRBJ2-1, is EAGVVQSPRYKIIEKKQPVAFWCNPISGHNTLYWYLQNLGQGPELLIRYENEEAVDDSQLPKDRFSAERLKGVDSTLKIQPAELGDSAVYLCASSPRTSFEGNEQFFGPGTRLTVL.

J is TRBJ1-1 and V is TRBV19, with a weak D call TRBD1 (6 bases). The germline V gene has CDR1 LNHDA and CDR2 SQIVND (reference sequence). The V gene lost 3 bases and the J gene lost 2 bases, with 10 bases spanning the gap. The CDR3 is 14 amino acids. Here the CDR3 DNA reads TGTGCCAGTAGTATGGAACAGGGTAACACTGAAGCTTTCTTT. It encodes CASSMEQGNTEAFF.

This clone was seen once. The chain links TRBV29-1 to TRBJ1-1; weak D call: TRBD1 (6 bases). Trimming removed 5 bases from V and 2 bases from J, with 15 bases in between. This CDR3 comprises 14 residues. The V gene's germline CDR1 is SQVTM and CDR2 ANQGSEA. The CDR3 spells CSVPQGKVNTEAFF. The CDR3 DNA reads TGCAGCGTTCCGCAGGGGAAGGTAAACACTGAAGCTTTCTTT.

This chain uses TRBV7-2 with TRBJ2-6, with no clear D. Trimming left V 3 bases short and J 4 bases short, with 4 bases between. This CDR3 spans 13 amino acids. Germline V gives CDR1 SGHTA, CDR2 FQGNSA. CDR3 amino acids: CASSFYGANVLTF. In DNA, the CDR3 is TGTGCCAGCAGCTTTTACGGGGCCAACGTCCTGACTTTC.

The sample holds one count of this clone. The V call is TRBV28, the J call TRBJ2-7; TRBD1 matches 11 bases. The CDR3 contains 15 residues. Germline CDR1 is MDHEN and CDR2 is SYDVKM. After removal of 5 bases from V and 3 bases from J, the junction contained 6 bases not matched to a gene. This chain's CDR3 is CASSTRTGGSYEQYF. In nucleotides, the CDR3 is TGTGCCAGCAGTACCCGGACAGGGGGCAGCTACGAGCAGTACTTC.

As DNA, the CDR3 is TGTGCCAGCAGCCGACAGGGAGGTCACACTGAAGCTTTCTTT. It codes for CASSRQGGHTEAFF. J is TRBJ1-1 and V is TRBV6-1; 7 bases line up with TRBD1. The CDR3 covers 14 residues. Trimming at V came to 6 bases and at J to 3 bases, leaving 7 bases not matched to a gene. Germline V gene data show CDR1 as MNHNS and CDR2 as SASEGT.

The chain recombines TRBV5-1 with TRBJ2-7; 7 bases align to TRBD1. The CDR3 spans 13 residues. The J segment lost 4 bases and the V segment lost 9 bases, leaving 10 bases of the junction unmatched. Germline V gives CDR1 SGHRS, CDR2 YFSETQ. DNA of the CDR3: TGCGCCAATCCACAGGGGTATAGGTACGAGCAGTACTTC. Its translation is CANPQGYRYEQYF.